This T cell receptor beta chain was documented in a study of blood T cell repertoires in COVID-19. Study in general: The cDNA or gDNA used as material had been derived from T cells, B-cell-depleted T cells, or PBMCs.

Clones were sequenced by immunoSEQ multiplex PCR, and TCRdb holds only the in-frame ones, with some missing. The sample lists roughly 500,000 clones, roughly 90% occurring once. The V gene end was trimmed by 1 base and the J gene end by 8 bases; junction bases not matched to a gene: 8. This CDR3 region has 16 residues. Germline CDR1 and CDR2: LGHNA and YSLEER. Allocation to cohorts depended on clinical history reported by the participants. The TCR originated in a woman aged 35 to 49 who had recovered from COVID-19. Sample: PBMCs or T cells enriched from blood (not recorded which). This chain connects TRBV4-3 to TRBJ1-2; TRBD1 matches 12 bases. Written as DNA, the CDR3 is TGCGCCAGCAGCCAAGCCTGGGACAGGGGGCAGGGGGGCTACACCTTC. It codes for CASSQAWDRGQGGYTF.